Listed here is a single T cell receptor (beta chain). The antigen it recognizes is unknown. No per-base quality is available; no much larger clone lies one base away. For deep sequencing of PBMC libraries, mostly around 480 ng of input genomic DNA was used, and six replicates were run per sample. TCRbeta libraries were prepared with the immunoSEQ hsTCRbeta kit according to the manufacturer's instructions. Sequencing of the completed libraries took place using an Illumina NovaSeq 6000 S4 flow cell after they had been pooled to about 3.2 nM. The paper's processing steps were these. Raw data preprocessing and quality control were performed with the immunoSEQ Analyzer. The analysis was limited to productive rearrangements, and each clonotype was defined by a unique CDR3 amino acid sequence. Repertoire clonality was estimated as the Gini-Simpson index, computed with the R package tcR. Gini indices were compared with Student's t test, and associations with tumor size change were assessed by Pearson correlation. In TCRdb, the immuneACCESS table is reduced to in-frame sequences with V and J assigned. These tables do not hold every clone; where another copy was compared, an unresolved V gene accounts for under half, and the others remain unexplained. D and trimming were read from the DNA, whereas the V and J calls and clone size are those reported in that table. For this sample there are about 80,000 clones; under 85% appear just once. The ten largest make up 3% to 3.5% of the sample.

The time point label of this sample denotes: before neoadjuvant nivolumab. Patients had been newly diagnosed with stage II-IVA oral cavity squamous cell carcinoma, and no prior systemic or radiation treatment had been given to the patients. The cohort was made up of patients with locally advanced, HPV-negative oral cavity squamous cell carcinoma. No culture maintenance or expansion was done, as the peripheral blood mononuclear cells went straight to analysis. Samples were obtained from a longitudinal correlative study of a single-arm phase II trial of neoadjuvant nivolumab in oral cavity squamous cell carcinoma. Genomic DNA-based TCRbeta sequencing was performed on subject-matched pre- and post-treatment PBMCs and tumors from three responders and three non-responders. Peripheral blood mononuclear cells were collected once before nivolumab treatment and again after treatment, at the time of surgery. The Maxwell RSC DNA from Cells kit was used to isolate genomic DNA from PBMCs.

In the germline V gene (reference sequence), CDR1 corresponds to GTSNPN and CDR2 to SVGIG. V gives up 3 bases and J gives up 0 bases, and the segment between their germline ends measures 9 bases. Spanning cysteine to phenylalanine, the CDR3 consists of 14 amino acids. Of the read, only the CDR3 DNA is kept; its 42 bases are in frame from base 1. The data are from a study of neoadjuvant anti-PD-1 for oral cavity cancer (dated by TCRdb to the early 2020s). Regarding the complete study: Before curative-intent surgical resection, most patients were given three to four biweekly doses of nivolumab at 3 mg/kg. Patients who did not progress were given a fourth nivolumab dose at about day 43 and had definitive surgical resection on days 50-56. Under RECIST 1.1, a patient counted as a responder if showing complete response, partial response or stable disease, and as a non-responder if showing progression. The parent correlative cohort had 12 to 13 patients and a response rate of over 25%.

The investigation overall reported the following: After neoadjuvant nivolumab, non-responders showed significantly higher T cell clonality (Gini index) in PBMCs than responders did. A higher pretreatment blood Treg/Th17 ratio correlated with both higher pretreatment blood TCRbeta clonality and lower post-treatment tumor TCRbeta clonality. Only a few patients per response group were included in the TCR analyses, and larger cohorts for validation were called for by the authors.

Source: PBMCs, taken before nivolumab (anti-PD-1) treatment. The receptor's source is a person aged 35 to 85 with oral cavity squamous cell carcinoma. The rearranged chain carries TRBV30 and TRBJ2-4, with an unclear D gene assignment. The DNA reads TGTGCCTGGAGGTACAGTCTAGCCAAAAACATTCAGTACTTC. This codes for CAWRYSLAKNIQYF.